This TCR beta chain was found in a study of technical replicates of blood from a handful of donors (TCRdb year 2017). Concerning this clone: The antigen it recognizes is unknown. Nothing much larger sits one base from this clone, and base qualities are not available.

The library was made by the immunoSEQ multiplex PCR assay. This immuneACCESS table, as held by TCRdb, lists in-frame sequences with V and J called but not all clones. Of the missing ones, under half trace to an unresolved V gene in checked studies; the others have no known cause. For this sample the table gives about 89,000 clones, of which around 94% were detected only once. The ten largest clones take up 0.25% of the sample. CDR1 and CDR2 were assigned from the germline V gene as SQVTM and ANQGSEA. V is pared back by 0 bases and J by 0 bases, with 8 bases lying between the germline termini. The CDR3 sequence holds 14 residues, the cysteine and phenylalanine included. The entry retains the CDR3 DNA only, 42 bases that are in frame from base 1.

The TCR comes from a human donor in good health. The source material was T cells isolated from PBMCs. The rearranged segments are TRBV29-1 and TRBJ1-2, with the D gene call left open. The CDR3 region: CSVEDRTANYGYTF. The sequence in DNA is TGCAGCGTTGAAGATCGAACAGCTAACTATGGCTACACCTTC.